What follows describes a single TCR beta chain. The sample belongs to a study of blood T cell repertoires in COVID-19. Sequencing used immunoSEQ multiplex PCR; TCRdb keeps in-frame clones, though not all of them. The sample includes about 310,000 clones, less than 85% of them seen just once. The V gene lost 5 bases and the J gene lost 0 bases, with 14 bases spanning the gap. The CDR3 is made up of 17 amino acids. CDR1 is SNHLY, CDR2 FYNNEI, per germline. The clonotype originates from a woman in her 30s who had been exposed to COVID-19. Source material: PBMCs or T cells enriched from blood (not recorded which). The J gene is TRBJ1-6, the V gene TRBV2; D is unclear. The CDR3 reads CASSTLGGSSYNSPLHF. The CDR3 DNA is TGTGCCAGCAGTACGTTGGGAGGGAGCTCCTATAATTCACCCCTCCACTTT.